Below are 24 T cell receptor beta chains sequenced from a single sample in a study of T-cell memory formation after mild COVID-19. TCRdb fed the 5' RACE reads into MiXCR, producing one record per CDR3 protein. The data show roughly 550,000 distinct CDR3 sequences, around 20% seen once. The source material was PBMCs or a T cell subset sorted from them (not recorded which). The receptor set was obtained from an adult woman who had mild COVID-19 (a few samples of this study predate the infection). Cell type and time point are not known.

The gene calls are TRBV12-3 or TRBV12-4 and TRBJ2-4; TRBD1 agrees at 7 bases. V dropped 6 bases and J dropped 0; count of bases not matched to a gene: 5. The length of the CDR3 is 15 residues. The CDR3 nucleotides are TGTGCCAGCAGAGGGACAGAACTAGCCAAAAACATTCAGTACTTC. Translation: CASRGTELAKNIQYF.

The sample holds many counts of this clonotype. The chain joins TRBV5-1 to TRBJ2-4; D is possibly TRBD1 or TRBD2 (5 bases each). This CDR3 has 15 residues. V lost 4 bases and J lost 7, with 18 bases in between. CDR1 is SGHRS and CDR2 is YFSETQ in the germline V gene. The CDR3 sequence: CASSEGHIRENIQYF. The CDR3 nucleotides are TGCGCCAGCAGCGAAGGACATATCAGGGAGAACATTCAGTACTTC. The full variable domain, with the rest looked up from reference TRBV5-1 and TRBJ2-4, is KAGVTQTPRYLIKTRGQQVTLSCSPISGHRSVSWYQQTPGQGLQFLFEYFSETQRNKGNFPGRFSGRQFSNSRSEMNVSTLELGDSALYLCASSEGHIRENIQYFGAGTRLSVL.

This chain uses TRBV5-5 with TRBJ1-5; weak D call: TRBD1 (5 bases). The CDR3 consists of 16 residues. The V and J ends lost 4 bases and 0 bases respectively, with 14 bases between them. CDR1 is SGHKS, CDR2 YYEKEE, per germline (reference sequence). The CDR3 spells CASSGEQAYSNQPQHF. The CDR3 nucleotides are TGTGCCAGCAGCGGCGAACAGGCTTATAGCAATCAGCCCCAGCATTTT.

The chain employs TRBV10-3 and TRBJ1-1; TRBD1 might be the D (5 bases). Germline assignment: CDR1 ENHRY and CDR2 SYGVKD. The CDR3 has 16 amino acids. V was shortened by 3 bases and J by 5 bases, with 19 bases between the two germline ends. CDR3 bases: TGTGCCATCAGTGATTGGACCCGGGGACGAACAACTGAAGCTTTCTTT. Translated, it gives CAISDWTRGRTTEAFF.

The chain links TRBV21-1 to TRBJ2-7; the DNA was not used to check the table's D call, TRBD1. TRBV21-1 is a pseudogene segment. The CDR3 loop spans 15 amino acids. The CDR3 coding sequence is TGTGCCAGAACGGGGATGGGACGGGTGGTGTACGAGCAGTACTTC. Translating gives CARTGMGRVVYEQYF.

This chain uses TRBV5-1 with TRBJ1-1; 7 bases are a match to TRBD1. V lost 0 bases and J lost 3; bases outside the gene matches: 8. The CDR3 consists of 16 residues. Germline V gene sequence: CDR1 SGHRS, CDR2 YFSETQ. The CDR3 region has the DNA TGCGCCAGCAGCTTGGTTTTCAGGGGGGACGACACTGAAGCTTTCTTT. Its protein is CASSLVFRGDDTEAFF.

The DNA for the CDR3 is TGTGCCAGCAGTCACTCACTAGCGGGAGAATCCCAGTTCTTC. Its translation: CASSHSLAGESQFF. The J gene is TRBJ2-1, the V gene TRBV25-1; 11 bases map to TRBD2. The germline V gene has CDR1 MGHDK and CDR2 SYGVNS. The J segment lost 13 bases and the V segment lost 5 bases, leaving 10 bases of the junction unmatched. The CDR3 extends over 14 amino acids.

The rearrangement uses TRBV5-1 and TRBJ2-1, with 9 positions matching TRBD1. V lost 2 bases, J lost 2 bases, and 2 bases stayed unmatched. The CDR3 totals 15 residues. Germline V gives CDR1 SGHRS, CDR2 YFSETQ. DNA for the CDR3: TGCGCCAGCAGCTTTCGACAGGGGGCCTACAATGAGCAGTTCTTC. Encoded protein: CASSFRQGAYNEQFF.

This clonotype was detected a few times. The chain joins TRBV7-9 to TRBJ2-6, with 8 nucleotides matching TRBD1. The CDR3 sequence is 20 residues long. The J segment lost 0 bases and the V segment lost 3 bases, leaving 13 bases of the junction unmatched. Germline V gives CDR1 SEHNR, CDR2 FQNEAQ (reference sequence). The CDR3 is CASSFGPGQGYHSGANVLTF. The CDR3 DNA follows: TGTGCCAGCAGCTTCGGCCCTGGACAGGGATATCACTCTGGGGCCAACGTCCTGACTTTC. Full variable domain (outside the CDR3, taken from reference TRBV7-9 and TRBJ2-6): DTGVSQNPRHKITKRGQNVTFRCDPISEHNRLYWYRQTLGQGPEFLTYFQNEAQLEKSRLLSDRFSAERPKGSFSTLEIQRTEQGDSAMYLCASSFGPGQGYHSGANVLTFGAGSRLTVL.

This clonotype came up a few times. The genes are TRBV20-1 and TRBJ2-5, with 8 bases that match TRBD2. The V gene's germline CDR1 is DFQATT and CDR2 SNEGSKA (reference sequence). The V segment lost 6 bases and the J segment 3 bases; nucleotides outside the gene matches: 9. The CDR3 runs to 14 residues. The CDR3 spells CSAPIGGLEETQYF. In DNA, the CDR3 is TGCAGTGCCCCCATCGGGGGACTAGAAGAGACCCAGTACTTC.

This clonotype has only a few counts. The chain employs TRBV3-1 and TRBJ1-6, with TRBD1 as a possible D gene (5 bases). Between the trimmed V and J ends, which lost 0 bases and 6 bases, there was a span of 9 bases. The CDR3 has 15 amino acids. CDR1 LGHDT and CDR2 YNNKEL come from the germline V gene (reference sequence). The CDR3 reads CASSQESTANSPLHF. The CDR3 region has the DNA TGTGCCAGCAGCCAAGAGTCGACAGCTAATTCACCCCTCCACTTT.

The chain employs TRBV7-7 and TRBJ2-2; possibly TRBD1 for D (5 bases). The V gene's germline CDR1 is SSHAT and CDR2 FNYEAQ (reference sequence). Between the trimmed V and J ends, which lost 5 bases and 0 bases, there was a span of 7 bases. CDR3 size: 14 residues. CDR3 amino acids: CASSTQANTGELFF. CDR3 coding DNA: TGTGCCAGCAGCACACAGGCGAACACCGGGGAGCTGTTTTTT.

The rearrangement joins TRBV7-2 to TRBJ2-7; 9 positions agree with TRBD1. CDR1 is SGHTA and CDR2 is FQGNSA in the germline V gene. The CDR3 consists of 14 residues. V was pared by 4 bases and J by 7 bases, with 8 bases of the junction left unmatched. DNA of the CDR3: TGTGCCAGCAGCTCCACAACAGGGGGCCGAGAGCAGTACTTC. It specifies CASSSTTGGREQYF.

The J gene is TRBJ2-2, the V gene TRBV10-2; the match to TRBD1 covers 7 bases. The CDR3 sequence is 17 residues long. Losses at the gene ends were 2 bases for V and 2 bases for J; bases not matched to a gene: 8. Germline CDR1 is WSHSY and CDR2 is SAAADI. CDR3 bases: TGCGCCAGCAGTGAGGGCCTCCGACAGGGCAACACCGGGGAGCTGTTTTTT. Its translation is CASSEGLRQGNTGELFF.

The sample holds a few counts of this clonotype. The CDR3 region is CASSPLGGNQPQHF. CDR3 DNA sequence: TGTGCCAGCAGCCCCCTCGGGGGCAATCAGCCCCAGCATTTT. The V call is TRBV5-6, the J call TRBJ1-5; the D is unclear. CDR1 and CDR2 (germline): SGHDT, YYEEEE. CDR3 length: 14 residues. Trimming stripped 4 bases from V and 2 bases from J, with 10 bases between. The full variable domain, in which reference TRBV5-6 and TRBJ1-5 provide the parts outside the CDR3, is DAGVTQSPTHLIKTRGQQVTLRCSPKSGHDTVSWYQQALGQGPQFIFQYYEEEERQRGNFPDRFSGHQFPNYSSELNVNALLLGDSALYLCASSPLGGNQPQHFGDGTRLSIL.

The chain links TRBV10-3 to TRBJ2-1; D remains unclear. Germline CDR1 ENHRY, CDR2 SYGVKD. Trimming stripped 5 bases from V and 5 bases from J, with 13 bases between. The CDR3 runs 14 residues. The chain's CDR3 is CAISPLARNNEQFF. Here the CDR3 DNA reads TGTGCCATCAGTCCCCTCGCGAGGAACAATGAGCAGTTCTTC.

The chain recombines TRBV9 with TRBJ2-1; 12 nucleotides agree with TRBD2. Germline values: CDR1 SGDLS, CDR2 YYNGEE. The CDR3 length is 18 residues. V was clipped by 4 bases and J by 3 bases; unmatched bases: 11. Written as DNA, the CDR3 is TGTGCCAGCAGCCAACGACTAGCGGGGGCAAAGAACTACAATGAGCAGTTCTTC. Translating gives CASSQRLAGAKNYNEQFF.

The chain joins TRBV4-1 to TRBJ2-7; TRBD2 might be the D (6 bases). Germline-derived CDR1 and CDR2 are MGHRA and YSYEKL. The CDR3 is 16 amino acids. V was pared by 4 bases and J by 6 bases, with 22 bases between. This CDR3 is CASSPWREDKKGEQYF. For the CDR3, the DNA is TGCGCCAGCAGCCCATGGAGGGAGGACAAAAAGGGCGAGCAGTACTTC.

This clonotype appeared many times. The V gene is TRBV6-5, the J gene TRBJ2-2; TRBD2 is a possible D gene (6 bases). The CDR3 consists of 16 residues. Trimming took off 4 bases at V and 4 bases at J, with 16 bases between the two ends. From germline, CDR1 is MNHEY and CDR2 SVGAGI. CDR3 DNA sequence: TGTGCCAGCAGTTCCCGCCAGGGAGGAGGCACCGGGGAGCTGTTTTTT. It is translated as CASSSRQGGGTGELFF.

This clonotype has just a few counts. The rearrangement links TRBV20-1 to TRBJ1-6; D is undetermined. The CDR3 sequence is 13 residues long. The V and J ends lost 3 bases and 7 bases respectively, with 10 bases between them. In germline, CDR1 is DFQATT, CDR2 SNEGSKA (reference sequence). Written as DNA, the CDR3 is TGCAGTGCTAGGCCCCAGACCAATTCACCCCTCCACTTT. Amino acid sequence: CSARPQTNSPLHF.

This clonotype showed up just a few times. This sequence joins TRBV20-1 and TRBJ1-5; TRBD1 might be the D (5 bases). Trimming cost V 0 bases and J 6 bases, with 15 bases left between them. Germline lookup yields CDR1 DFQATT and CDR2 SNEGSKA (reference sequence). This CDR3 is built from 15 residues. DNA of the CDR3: TGCAGTGCTAGAGATCGGAATACCGGGGGTCAGCCCCAGCATTTT. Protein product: CSARDRNTGGQPQHF.

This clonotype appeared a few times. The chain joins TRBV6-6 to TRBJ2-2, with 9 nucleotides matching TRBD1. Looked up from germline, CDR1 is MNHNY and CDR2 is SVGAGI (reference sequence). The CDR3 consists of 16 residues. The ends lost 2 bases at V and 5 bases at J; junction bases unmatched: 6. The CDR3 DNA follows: TGTGCCAGCAGTTACCCTCCGGGACAGGGAACCGGGGAGCTGTTTTTT. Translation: CASSYPPGQGTGELFF.

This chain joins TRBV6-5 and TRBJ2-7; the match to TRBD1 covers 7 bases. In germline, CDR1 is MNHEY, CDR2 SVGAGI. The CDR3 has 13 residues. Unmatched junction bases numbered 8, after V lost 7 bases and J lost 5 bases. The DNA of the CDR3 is TGTGCCAGCACGGATCCAGGGGGAGACGAGCAGTACTTC. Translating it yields CASTDPGGDEQYF.

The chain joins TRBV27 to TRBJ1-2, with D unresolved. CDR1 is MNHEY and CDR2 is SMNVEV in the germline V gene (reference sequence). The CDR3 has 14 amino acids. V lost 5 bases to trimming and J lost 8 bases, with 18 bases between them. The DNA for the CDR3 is TGTGCCAGCAGTCCCCTCACATTGGGCGGAGGCTACACCTTC. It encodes CASSPLTLGGGYTF.